The 8 T cell receptor beta chains below come from one sample, sequenced in a study of CD8+ T cells in alopecia areata. Sequencing used cDNA as its template, made by extracting RNA and reverse transcribing it. Sequenced by immunoSEQ multiplex PCR; TCRdb stores in-frame clones only, minus some. The sample contains about 150,000 clones, 50% to 65% of which appear only once. This specimen consisted of CD8+ T cells sorted from blood, obtained at week 0. Receptor source: a human donor with alopecia areata.

This chain connects TRBV19 to TRBJ2-1; D gene ambiguous. This CDR3 has 14 amino acids. Per germline, CDR1 LNHDA and CDR2 SQIVND (reference sequence). V shed 3 bases and J shed 4 bases, with 10 bases lying between them. The CDR3 DNA follows: TGTGCCAGTAGTATTGACCAAGAATACAATGAGCAGTTCTTC. As protein: CASSIDQEYNEQFF.

This chain joins TRBV6-6 and TRBJ1-2; D is unclear. Trimming removed 8 bases at V and 4 bases at J, with 11 bases between. The germline gives CDR1 MNHNY, CDR2 SVGAGI (reference sequence). The CDR3 sequence is 12 residues long. The CDR3 here is CASEGLVYGYTF. The CDR3 DNA is TGTGCCAGCGAGGGCCTTGTCTATGGCTACACCTTC.

The V gene is TRBV5-5, the J gene TRBJ2-7; 9 positions match TRBD2. Germline V lookup: CDR1 SGHKS, CDR2 YYEKEE (reference sequence). V was clipped by 0 bases and J by 3 bases; unmatched bases: 10. The CDR3 totals 17 residues. The CDR3 protein is CASSLDWLRGGLYEQYF. In nucleotides, the CDR3 is TGTGCCAGCAGCTTGGACTGGTTGCGGGGGGGCCTCTACGAGCAGTACTTC.

The genes are TRBV7-2 and TRBJ2-5, with D perhaps matching TRBD1 (5 bases). The CDR3 spans 15 residues. Germline-derived CDR1 and CDR2 are SGHTA and FQGNSA. V dropped 0 bases and J dropped 3 bases, with 11 bases sitting between them. The DNA for the CDR3 is TGTGCCAGCAGCTTAGCGTGGCAGGGCAAAGAGACCCAGTACTTC. Encoded protein: CASSLAWQGKETQYF.

The V and J genes are TRBV7-2 and TRBJ2-4; no firm D call. The CDR3 sequence is 12 residues long. Germline CDR1 SGHTA, CDR2 FQGNSA. Deletions cut 0 bases from V and 6 bases from J, with 3 bases between. In nucleotides, the CDR3 is TGTGCCAGCAGCTTAGCGGGAAACATTCAGTACTTC. As protein: CASSLAGNIQYF.

This rearrangement joins TRBV4-3 to TRBJ2-1, with D possibly TRBD1 on 5 matching bases. The CDR3 sequence is 15 residues long. From germline, CDR1 is LGHNA and CDR2 YSLEER. Trimming left V 1 base short and J 0 bases short, with 7 bases between. The CDR3 loop is CASSQGQSSYNEQFF. In nucleotides, the CDR3 is TGCGCCAGCAGCCAAGGACAGAGCTCCTACAATGAGCAGTTCTTC.

This clone was found a few times. This rearrangement joins TRBV11-1 to TRBJ2-7, with TRBD1 matching 10 bases. V trimming: 5 bases; J trimming: 4 bases; junction bases outside the gene matches: 8. The CDR3 sequence is 15 residues long. Germline CDR1 SGHAT, CDR2 FQDESV (reference sequence). In DNA, the CDR3 is TGTGCCAGCAGCCCAACGGGACAGGGGATTTACGAGCAGTACTTC. Translated: CASSPTGQGIYEQYF.

The chain is built from TRBV30 and TRBJ2-6; perhaps TRBD2 as D (6 bases). This CDR3 spans 15 amino acids. With 1 base removed from V and 8 bases from J, the gap between germline ends came to 15 bases. Germline V gene lookup returns CDR1 GTSNPN and CDR2 SVGIG (reference sequence). CDR3 bases: TGTGCCTGGAGTGCCCTCGGAGGGTCTACCAACGTCCTGACTTTC. Amino acid sequence: CAWSALGGSTNVLTF.